This T cell receptor beta chain was profiled in a study of blood T cell repertoires in COVID-19. Whole-study context: Acute and convalescent COVID-19 samples came from the United States, Italy and Spain.

Libraries were prepared by immunoSEQ multiplex PCR; TCRdb keeps only in-frame clonotypes and omits some of them. The data contain over 200,000 clones, 84% of them seen just once; the ten biggest clones take up 6.8%. Germline lookup yields CDR1 SEHNR and CDR2 FQNEAQ (reference sequence). Trimming removed 0 bases at V and 7 bases at J, with 13 bases between. The CDR3 contains 15 residues. The study recruited people aged 18 to 89 years across about two dozen US areas. V is TRBV7-9 and J is TRBJ2-1; tentatively, D is TRBD2 (6 bases). Sequenced input: PBMCs or T cells enriched from blood (not recorded which). The receptor comes from a woman aged 35 to 49 who had recovered from COVID-19. In nucleotides, the CDR3 is TGTGCCAGCAGCTTAGCGGGACTGGGGATAAATGAGCAGTTCTTC. It translates to CASSLAGLGINEQFF. The variable domain in full, completed from reference TRBV7-9 and TRBJ2-1, reads DTGVSQNPRHKITKRGQNVTFRCDPISEHNRLYWYRQTLGQGPEFLTYFQNEAQLEKSRLLSDRFSAERPKGSFSTLEIQRTEQGDSAMYLCASSLAGLGINEQFFGPGTRLTVL.